These 19 T cell receptor beta chains came from one sample sequenced in a study of cytomegalovirus exposure and HLA in healthy donors (dated 2017 in TCRdb). The method was the immunoSEQ multiplex PCR assay. A mixture of 60 forward primers for TCR Vbeta segments and 13 reverse primers for TCR Jbeta segments was used in the multiplex PCR. In its TCRdb copy, this immuneACCESS table keeps in-frame sequences only and misses some clones. Where compared with another copy, unresolved V genes explain less than half of these, and the others have no known cause. The sample data list about 130,000 clones, and under 85% of these were observed just once. The ten largest clones take up around 13% of the sample. The material sequenced was PBMCs. These receptor sequences come from a woman aged 35 to 49 in good health and CMV-seropositive.

The V gene is TRBV5-1, the J gene TRBJ2-1; TRBD2 matches at 8 bases. The CDR3 is 14 amino acids. Germline V CDR1 and CDR2: SGHRS, YFSETQ. Germline trimming cut 1 base from V and 10 bases from J; bases unmatched to any gene: 7. CDR3 in amino acids: CASSLRAGVKEQFF. As DNA, the CDR3 is TGCGCCAGCAGCTTGCGAGCGGGAGTAAAGGAGCAGTTCTTC.

The chain carries TRBV7-2 and TRBJ2-3, with D uncertain. Germline assignment: CDR1 SGHTA and CDR2 FQGNSA. This CDR3 has 13 residues. The germline V and J ends were trimmed by 3 bases and 1 base, with 5 bases remaining between them. CDR3 DNA: TGTGCCAGCAGCTTCCAGGGCACAGATACGCAGTATTTT. This encodes CASSFQGTDTQYF.

The V gene is TRBV13, the J gene TRBJ1-4, with a weak D call TRBD1 (6 bases). V gave up 5 bases and J gave up 4 bases, with 14 bases separating them. The CDR3 totals 15 residues. Germline CDR1 reads PRHDT; CDR2 reads FYEKMQ (reference sequence). The CDR3 coding sequence is TGTGCCAGCAGCCAAACAGGGTCTGGTAATGAAAAACTGTTTTTT. This codes for CASSQTGSGNEKLFF.

The rearrangement links TRBV25-1 to TRBJ2-4; tentatively, D is TRBD2 (7 bases). CDR1 and CDR2 from the germline V gene are MGHDK and SYGVNS. V gave up 8 bases and J gave up 6 bases, with 17 bases separating them. The CDR3 length is 14 residues. The CDR3 spells CASGGGELGNIQYF. Written as DNA, the CDR3 is TGTGCCAGCGGAGGGGGGGAGTTGGGAAACATTCAGTACTTC.

This clone was counted a single time. CDR3: CSVEKGRNTEAFF. The CDR3 bases are TGCAGCGTTGAGAAGGGGCGGAACACTGAAGCTTTCTTT. The V call is TRBV29-1, the J call TRBJ1-1; possibly TRBD1 for D (5 bases). V lost 3 bases to trimming and J lost 1 base, with 9 bases between them. Germline V CDR1 and CDR2: SQVTM, ANQGSEA. The CDR3 loop spans 13 amino acids. Supplemented by reference TRBV29-1 and TRBJ1-1, the full variable domain reads SAVISQKPSRDICQRGTSLTIQCQVDSQVTMMFWYRQQPGQSLTLIATANQGSEATYESGFVIDKFPISRPNLTFSTLTVSNMSPEDSSIYLCSVEKGRNTEAFFGQGTRLTVV.

The rearrangement links TRBV9 to TRBJ2-2, with D perhaps TRBD1 (5 bases). Germline V lookup: CDR1 SGDLS, CDR2 YYNGEE. CDR3 length: 16 amino acids. Between the trimmed V and J ends, which lost 0 bases and 1 base, there was a span of 10 bases. CDR3 in amino acids: CASSVAPTGNTGELFF. The DNA of the CDR3 is TGTGCCAGCAGCGTAGCCCCTACAGGGAACACCGGGGAGCTGTTTTTT.

V usage is TRBV5-6 and J usage is TRBJ2-7; D gene uncertain. The V end was cut by 4 bases, the J end by 3 bases, with 8 bases between. This CDR3 comprises 12 residues. The germline V gene has CDR1 SGHDT and CDR2 YYEEEE. The CDR3: CASSAEHYEQYF. As DNA, the CDR3 is TGTGCCAGCAGCGCGGAGCACTACGAGCAGTACTTC.

This chain links TRBV25-1 with TRBJ2-5; perhaps TRBD2 as D (5 bases). The J call may be wrong; the DNA end is better matched by TRBJ2-7. Per the germline V gene, CDR1 is MGHDK and CDR2 is SYGVNS. The CDR3 extends over 13 amino acids. DNA for the CDR3: TGTGCCAGCAGTACCTTTAGCGCTTACGAGCAGTACTTC. Translating it yields CASSTFSAYEQYF.

The gene calls are TRBV9 and TRBJ2-2; 13 nucleotides line up with TRBD2. Trimming at V came to 0 bases and at J to 1 base, leaving 3 bases not matched to a gene. This CDR3 spans 18 amino acids. Germline V CDR1 and CDR2: SGDLS, YYNGEE. CDR3 nucleotide sequence: TGTGCCAGCAGCGTAGGACTAGCGGGAGGCAGGAACACCGGGGAGCTGTTTTTT. This sequence encodes CASSVGLAGGRNTGELFF.

The rearrangement links TRBV5-5 to TRBJ1-5; D gene ambiguous. V shed 0 bases and J shed 0 bases, with 13 bases lying between them. CDR3 length equals 17 residues. Germline V lookup: CDR1 SGHKS, CDR2 YYEKEE (reference sequence). CDR3 DNA sequence: TGTGCCAGCAGCTTGGGAGCGGCAGGCCATAGCAATCAGCCCCAGCATTTT. Protein sequence: CASSLGAAGHSNQPQHF.

This chain joins TRBV7-6 and TRBJ1-1; 7 bases match TRBD1. Looked up from germline, CDR1 is SGHVS and CDR2 is FNYEAQ. CDR3 length: 13 residues. The junction had 4 bases not matched to a gene; V was cut back by 5 bases and J by 4 bases. CDR3 in DNA: TGTGCCAGCAGCCAGACAGGGATCACTGAAGCTTTCTTT. It yields the protein CASSQTGITEAFF.

The chain links TRBV4-1 to TRBJ1-4; D is undetermined. Germline values: CDR1 MGHRA, CDR2 YSYEKL. The CDR3 runs 18 residues. V was pared by 6 bases and J by 1 base, with 21 bases between. CDR3 in amino acids: CASRNVMAASGTNEKLFF. Here the CDR3 DNA reads TGCGCCAGCAGAAACGTAATGGCTGCATCGGGAACTAATGAAAAACTGTTTTTT.

Only a few counts were recorded for this clone. This chain connects TRBV10-2 to TRBJ2-1, with D tentatively TRBD2 (6 bases). The CDR3 is made up of 14 amino acids. The ends were cut back, 2 bases at V and 7 bases at J, with 12 bases in the middle. The germline gives CDR1 WSHSY, CDR2 SAAADI. The DNA of the CDR3 is TGCGCCAGCAGTGAGATTAGCGGCAAGAATGAGCAGTTCTTC. It is translated as CASSEISGKNEQFF.

The genes are TRBV30 and TRBJ1-5; 10 nucleotides agree with TRBD1. V dropped 2 bases and J dropped 3; count of bases not matched to a gene: 7. Germline values: CDR1 GTSNPN, CDR2 SVGIG (reference sequence). The CDR3 runs 16 residues. Here the CDR3 reads CAWSPPGQGFNQPQHF. Written as DNA, the CDR3 is TGTGCCTGGAGTCCTCCGGGACAGGGGTTCAATCAGCCCCAGCATTTT.

This clone has more than one count but fewer than ten. The rearrangement links TRBV28 to TRBJ2-3; TRBD2 matches at 8 bases. The CDR3 sequence is 13 residues long. Germline V gene lookup returns CDR1 MDHEN and CDR2 SYDVKM. After removal of 4 bases from V and 5 bases from J, the junction contained 2 bases not matched to a gene. The CDR3, as DNA: TGTGCCAGCAGTTCCAGCGGGAGAGATACGCAGTATTTT. Translated: CASSSSGRDTQYF.

CDR3: CASSLVSGIQETQYF. CDR3 bases: TGTGCCAGCAGCTTAGTCAGCGGGATCCAAGAGACCCAGTACTTC. The chain is built from TRBV11-2 and TRBJ2-5; 7 nucleotides align to TRBD2. Germline CDR1 and CDR2: SGHAT and FQNNGV. This CDR3 spans 15 amino acids. V shed 1 base and J 1 base; nucleotides not matched to a gene: 3.

Only a few counts were recorded for this clone. J is TRBJ2-3 and V is TRBV6-5; TRBD1 matches 7 bases. Trimming took 4 bases from V and 6 from J; bases not matched to a gene: 7. Germline-derived CDR1 and CDR2 are MNHEY and SVGAGI. CDR3 length: 14 residues. Written as DNA, the CDR3 is TGTGCCAGCAGTTTGAGGGGGCGCAGGGATACGCAGTATTTT. Amino acids: CASSLRGRRDTQYF.

This clone was seen just once. This chain connects TRBV27 to TRBJ2-7; D uncertain. The CDR3 loop spans 14 amino acids. V was cut by 8 bases and J by 5 bases, with 19 bases left in between. The germline CDR1 and CDR2 sequences are MNHEY and SMNVEV (reference sequence). For the CDR3, the DNA is TGTGCCAGCGCGGAGCCGCGGCTGCTTGACGAGCAGTACTTC. The encoded protein is CASAEPRLLDEQYF.

V gene TRBV10-3 combines with J gene TRBJ1-1; 9 nucleotides agree with TRBD1. The CDR3 covers 15 residues. Unmatched junction bases numbered 6, after V lost 7 bases and J lost 0 bases. Germline V lookup: CDR1 ENHRY, CDR2 SYGVKD. The CDR3 is CAITRTGVLNTEAFF. The CDR3 bases are TGTGCCATCACCCGGACAGGGGTCCTGAACACTGAAGCTTTCTTT.